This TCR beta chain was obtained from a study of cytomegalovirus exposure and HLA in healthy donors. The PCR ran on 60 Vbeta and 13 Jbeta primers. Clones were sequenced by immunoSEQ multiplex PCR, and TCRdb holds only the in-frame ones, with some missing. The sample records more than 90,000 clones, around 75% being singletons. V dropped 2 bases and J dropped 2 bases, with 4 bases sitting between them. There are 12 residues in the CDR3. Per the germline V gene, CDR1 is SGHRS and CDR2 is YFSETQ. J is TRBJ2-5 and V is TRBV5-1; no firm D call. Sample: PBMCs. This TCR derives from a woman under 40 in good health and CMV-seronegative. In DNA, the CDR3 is TGCGCCAGCAGCTTCCTACAAGAGACCCAGTACTTC. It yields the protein CASSFLQETQYF.